This record looks at one T cell receptor (beta chain) sequence and its context. Its specificity is not known. The assay that was used to sequence DNA from cultured CD4+ T cells was the Oncomine TCR Beta short-read assay. TCRdb reanalysed the PCR reads using MiXCR and keeps one entry per CDR3 protein. The data show approximately 11,000 distinct CDR3 sequences, more than 35% seen once. The data were taken from a study of vaccination and CD4 T cells after COVID-19. This sample's treatment: approximately 11-day PBMC culture with coronavirus spike peptide pools or control peptides (ViraFEST assay). ViraFEST used peptide pools to expand antigen-specific T cells before TCR sequencing. Positive tests by PCR, dated March to December 2020, predated US Alpha, Beta and Delta variants. Investigators isolated CD4+ T cells by negative selection after roughly eleven days of culture. CDR1 and CDR2 (germline): SGHTA, FQGNSA. The CDR3 is 14 amino acids. V lost 3 bases to trimming and J lost 0 bases, with 9 bases between them.

This sequence joins TRBV7-2 and TRBJ2-7; D is ambiguous. Sequencing was performed on cultured CD4+ T cells from blood. The TCR comes from a human donor with COVID-19. CDR3 amino acids: CASSFSWSSYEQYF. CDR3 DNA sequence: TGTGCCAGCAGCTTTTCCTGGAGCTCCTACGAGCAGTACTTC. The complete variable domain, with remaining parts taken from reference TRBV7-2 and TRBJ2-7, reads GAGVSQSPSNKVTEKGKDVELRCDPISGHTALYWYRQSLGQGLEFLIYFQGNSAPDKSGLPSDRFSAERTGGSVSTLTIQRTQQEDSAVYLCASSFSWSSYEQYFGPGTRLTVT.